The source of this T cell receptor beta chain is a study of T cell responses to AZD1222 COVID-19 vaccine. Overall study findings and caveats: Just a handful of AZD1222 recipients tested seropositive at baseline. Unmutated variant regions reportedly attract nearly half of all spike-specific TCRs. Vaccination with two AZD1222 doses was followed by a rise in Spike-specific TCR breadth and depth. Donors were chiefly white British, with a greater number of females, and clonal diversity was perhaps underestimated.

TCRdb's table, derived via immunoSEQ multiplex PCR, lists solely in-frame clones and lacks some. The data contain 150,000 or so clones, 85% to 90% of them singletons. About this clone: Its cognate antigen is unknown.

Trimming at V came to 1 base and at J to 4 bases, leaving 7 bases not matched to a gene. Germline CDR1 and CDR2: GTSNPN and SVGIG (reference sequence). The CDR3 loop spans 15 amino acids. The V and J genes are TRBV30 and TRBJ1-2; 9 bases are a match to TRBD1. This specimen was peripheral blood, taken 28 days after the second dose of the MenACWY control vaccine. This clonotype originated in an adult who received the MenACWY meningococcal vaccine as a control. The CDR3 DNA is TGTGCCTGGAGTGGGAGGAGACAGGGGGGCTATGGCTACACCTTC. Protein: CAWSGRRQGGYGYTF.